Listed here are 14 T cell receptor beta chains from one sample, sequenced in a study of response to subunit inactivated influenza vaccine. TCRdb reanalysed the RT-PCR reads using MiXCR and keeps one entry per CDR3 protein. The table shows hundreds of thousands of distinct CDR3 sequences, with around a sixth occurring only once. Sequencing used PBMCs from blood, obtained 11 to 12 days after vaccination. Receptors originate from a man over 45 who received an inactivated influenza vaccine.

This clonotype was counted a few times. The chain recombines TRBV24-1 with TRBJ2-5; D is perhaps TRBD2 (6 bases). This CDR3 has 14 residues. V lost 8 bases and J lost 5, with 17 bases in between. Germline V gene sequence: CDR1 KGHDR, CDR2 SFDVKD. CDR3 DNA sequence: TGTGCCACCACTGGGACTTCATTGTTTGAGACCCAGTACTTC. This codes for CATTGTSLFETQYF.

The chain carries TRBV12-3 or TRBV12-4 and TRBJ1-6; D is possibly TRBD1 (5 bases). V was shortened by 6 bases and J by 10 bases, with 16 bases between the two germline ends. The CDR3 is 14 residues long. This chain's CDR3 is CASSLTGTRSPLHF. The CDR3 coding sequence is TGTGCCAGCAGCCTGACGGGGACGAGGTCACCCCTCCACTTT.

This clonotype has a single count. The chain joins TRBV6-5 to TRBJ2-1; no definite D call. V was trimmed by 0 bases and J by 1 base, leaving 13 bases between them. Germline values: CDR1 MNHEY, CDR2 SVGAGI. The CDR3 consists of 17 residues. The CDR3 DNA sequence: TGTGCCAGCAGTTACTCGCATGGCGGAAATTCCTACAATGAGCAGTTCTTC. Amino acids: CASSYSHGGNSYNEQFF.

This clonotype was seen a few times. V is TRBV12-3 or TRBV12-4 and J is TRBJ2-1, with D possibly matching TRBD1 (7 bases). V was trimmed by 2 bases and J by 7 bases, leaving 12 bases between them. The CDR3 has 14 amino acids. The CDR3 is CASSLRAGGNEQFF. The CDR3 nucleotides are TGTGCCAGCAGTTTAAGGGCAGGGGGGAATGAGCAGTTCTTC.

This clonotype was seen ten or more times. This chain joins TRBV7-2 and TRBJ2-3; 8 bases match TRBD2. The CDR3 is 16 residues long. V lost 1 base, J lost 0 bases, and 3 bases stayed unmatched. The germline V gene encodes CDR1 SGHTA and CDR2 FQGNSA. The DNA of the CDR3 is TGTGCCAGCAGCTTAGGTGCGGGAGGCAGCACAGATACGCAGTATTTT. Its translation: CASSLGAGGSTDTQYF.

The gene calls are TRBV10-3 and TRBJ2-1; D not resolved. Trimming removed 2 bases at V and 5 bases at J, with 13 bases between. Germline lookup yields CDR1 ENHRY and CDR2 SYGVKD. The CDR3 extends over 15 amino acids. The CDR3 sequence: CAISEIPRDNNEQFF. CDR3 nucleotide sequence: TGTGCCATCAGTGAGATCCCTAGAGATAACAATGAGCAGTTCTTC.

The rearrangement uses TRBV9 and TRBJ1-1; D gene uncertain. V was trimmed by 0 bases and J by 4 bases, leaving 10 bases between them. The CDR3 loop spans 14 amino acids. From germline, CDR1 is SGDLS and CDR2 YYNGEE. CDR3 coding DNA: TGTGCCAGCAGCGTAGAGGGAATAGGCACTGAAGCTTTCTTT. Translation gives CASSVEGIGTEAFF.

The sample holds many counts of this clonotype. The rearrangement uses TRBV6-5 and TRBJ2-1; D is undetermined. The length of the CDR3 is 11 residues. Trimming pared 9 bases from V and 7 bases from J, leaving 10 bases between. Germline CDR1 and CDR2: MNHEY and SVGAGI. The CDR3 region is CASRSVNEQFF. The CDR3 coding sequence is TGTGCCAGTCGATCGGTAAATGAGCAGTTCTTC.

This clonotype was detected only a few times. The CDR3 reads CSASDTGELFF. The CDR3 DNA follows: TGCAGTGCTAGCGACACCGGGGAGCTGTTTTTT. The chain is built from TRBV20-1 and TRBJ2-2; no firm D call. Germline V lookup: CDR1 DFQATT, CDR2 SNEGSKA (reference sequence). Trimming stripped 3 bases from V and 3 bases from J, with 2 bases between. The CDR3 loop spans 11 amino acids.

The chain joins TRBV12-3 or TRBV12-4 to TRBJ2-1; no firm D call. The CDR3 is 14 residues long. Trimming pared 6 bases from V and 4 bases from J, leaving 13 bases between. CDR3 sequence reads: CASRASGNYNEQFF. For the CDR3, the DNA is TGTGCCAGCAGGGCCTCGGGCAATTACAATGAGCAGTTCTTC.

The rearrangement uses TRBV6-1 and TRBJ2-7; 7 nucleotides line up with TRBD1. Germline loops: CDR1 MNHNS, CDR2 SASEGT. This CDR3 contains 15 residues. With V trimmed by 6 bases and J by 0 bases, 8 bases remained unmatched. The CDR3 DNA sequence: TGTGCCAGCAGACGCTCCGGGACAGTCTCCTACGAGCAGTACTTC. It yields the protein CASRRSGTVSYEQYF.

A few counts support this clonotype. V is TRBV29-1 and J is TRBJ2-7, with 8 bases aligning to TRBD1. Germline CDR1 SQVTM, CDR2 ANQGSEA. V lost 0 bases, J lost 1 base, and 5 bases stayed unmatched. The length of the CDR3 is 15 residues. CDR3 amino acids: CSVEDSRQGSYEQYF. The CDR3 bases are TGCAGCGTTGAAGACTCTCGACAGGGGTCCTACGAGCAGTACTTC.

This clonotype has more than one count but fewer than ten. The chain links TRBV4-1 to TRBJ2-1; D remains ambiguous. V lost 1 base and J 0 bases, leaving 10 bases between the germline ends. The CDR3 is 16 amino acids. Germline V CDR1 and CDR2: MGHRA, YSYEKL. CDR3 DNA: TGCGCCAGCAGCCAAGGGCTCCCCCTCTCCTACAATGAGCAGTTCTTC. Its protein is CASSQGLPLSYNEQFF.

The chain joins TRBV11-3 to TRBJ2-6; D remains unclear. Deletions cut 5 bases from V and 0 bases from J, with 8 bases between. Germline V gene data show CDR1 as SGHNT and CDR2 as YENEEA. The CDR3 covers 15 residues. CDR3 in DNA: TGTGCCAGCAGCCGGTCTGGCTCTGGGGCCAACGTCCTGACTTTC. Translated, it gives CASSRSGSGANVLTF. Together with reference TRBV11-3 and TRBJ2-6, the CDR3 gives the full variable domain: EAGVVQSPRYKIIEKKQPVAFWCNPISGHNTLYWYLQNLGQGPELLIRYENEEAVDDSQLPKDRFSAERLKGVDSTLKIQPAELGDSAVYLCASSRSGSGANVLTFGAGSRLTVL.